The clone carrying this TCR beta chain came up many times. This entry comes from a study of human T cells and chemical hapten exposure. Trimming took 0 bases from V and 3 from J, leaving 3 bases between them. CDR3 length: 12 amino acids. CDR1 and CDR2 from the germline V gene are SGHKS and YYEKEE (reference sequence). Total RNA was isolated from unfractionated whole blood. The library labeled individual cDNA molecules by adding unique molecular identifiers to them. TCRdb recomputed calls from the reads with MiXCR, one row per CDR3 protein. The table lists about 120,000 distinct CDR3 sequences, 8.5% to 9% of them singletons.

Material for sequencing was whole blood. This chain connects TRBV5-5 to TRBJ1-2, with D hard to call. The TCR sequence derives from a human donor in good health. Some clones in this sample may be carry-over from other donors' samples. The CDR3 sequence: CASSLDYYGYTF. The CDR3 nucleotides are TGTGCCAGCAGCTTGGACTACTATGGCTACACCTTC.